The text below deals with one T cell receptor beta chain. Its antigen is currently unknown. The source of the sample is a study of shared clonotypes between healthy human individuals. General study points: Few donors limited the genetic and exposure-history diversity represented.

Deep-level running was used for the assay. Libraries were prepared by immunoSEQ multiplex PCR; TCRdb keeps only in-frame clonotypes and omits some of them. The data hold about 1.1 million clones, with roughly 77% observed a single time. The origin of this receptor is a man between 18 and 29 years old in good health. Some clones in this sample may be carry-over from other donors' samples. Material: memory CD4+ T cells from PBMCs. Subset: CD45RA-negative fraction.

The CDR3 bases are TGTGCCAGCAGTTTATCGGCAGGACCGGGGTACGAGCAGTACTTC. Translated, it gives CASSLSAGPGYEQYF. V gene TRBV28 combines with J gene TRBJ2-7; perhaps TRBD2 as D (5 bases). The CDR3 consists of 15 residues. Trimming left V 1 base short and J 4 bases short, with 14 bases between. The germline V gene encodes CDR1 MDHEN and CDR2 SYDVKM.